Given below is one T cell receptor beta chain in context. Germline assignment: CDR1 MNHNY and CDR2 SVGAGI (reference sequence). The CDR3 is made up of 12 amino acids. V lost 8 bases to trimming and J lost 4 bases, with 9 bases between them. Every patient relapsed after autologous stem cell transplantation, and brentuximab vedotin exposure varied. This sample was taken from a study of PD-1 blockade in classical Hodgkin lymphoma. The assay was immunoSEQ multiplex PCR, and TCRdb's table has in-frame clones only and misses some. The sample has more than 12,000 clones, around 84% seen once; the top ten hold around 4.5%.

V is TRBV6-6 and J is TRBJ2-1, with a weak D call TRBD1 (5 bases). The clonotype originates from a human donor with classical Hodgkin lymphoma. Specimen: peripheral blood mononuclear cells (PBMCs), collected at baseline. The CDR3 DNA reads as TGTGCCAGCGGAAGACAGTACAATGAGCAGTTCTTC. Residues: CASGRQYNEQFF.